The 21 T cell receptor beta chains below come from one sample, sequenced in a study of OX40 agonist ivuxolimab in advanced cancers. The protocol was immunoSEQ multiplex PCR, while the TCRdb copy is restricted to in-frame clones and leaves out a portion. The sample consists of 67,000 or so clones, 86% of them appearing once. The input for sequencing was CD4+ or CD8+ T cells sorted from blood, taken in a trial of the OX40 agonist ivuxolimab. These receptor sequences come from an adult with an advanced solid tumor such as melanoma, head and neck, liver or kidney cancer.

This clone was counted only a few times. The genes are TRBV7-9 and TRBJ2-7; 8 nucleotides match TRBD1. The V and J ends lost 6 bases and 4 bases, in that order; junction bases with no gene match: 8. Germline CDR1 and CDR2: SEHNR and FQNEAQ (reference sequence). There are 14 residues in the CDR3. The CDR3 DNA sequence: TGTGCCAGCAGGGGGGGACAGGCTACGTACGAGCAGTACTTC. Amino acid sequence: CASRGGQATYEQYF.

This sequence joins TRBV5-6 and TRBJ2-7, with TRBD2 matching 7 bases. Germline-derived CDR1 and CDR2 are SGHDT and YYEEEE. Unmatched junction bases numbered 3, after V lost 3 bases and J lost 3 bases. This CDR3 spans 13 amino acids. The CDR3 loop reads CASSSGLNYEQYF. CDR3 bases: TGTGCCAGCAGCTCGGGACTAAACTACGAGCAGTACTTC.

This rearrangement joins TRBV11-2 to TRBJ2-7; D may be TRBD1 or TRBD2 (5 bases each). This CDR3 is 14 amino acids long. Germline V CDR1 and CDR2: SGHAT, FQNNGV. V was cut by 3 bases and J by 5 bases, with 14 bases left in between. The CDR3 coding sequence is TGTGCCAGCAGCTTGGGTCAGGGAGTCGACGAGCAGTACTTC. Translation gives CASSLGQGVDEQYF.

The chain combines TRBV28 with TRBJ1-1, with 7 bases matching TRBD1. The CDR3 sequence is 12 residues long. The trim removed 3 bases at V and 11 bases at J, leaving 6 bases unmatched. CDR1 and CDR2 from the germline V gene are MDHEN and SYDVKM. CDR3 protein: CASSLNTGVAFF. CDR3 sequence (DNA): TGTGCCAGCAGTTTGAATACAGGGGTGGCTTTCTTT.

The CDR3 nucleotides are TGCGCCAGCAGCCAAGAAATGCAGGGTTTTTACGAGCAGTACTTC. This translates into CASSQEMQGFYEQYF. This chain joins TRBV4-3 and TRBJ2-7; maybe TRBD1 (5 bases). The V end lost 0 bases, the J end lost 4 bases, and 13 bases lay between the germline ends. This CDR3 region has 15 residues. Germline V gene sequence: CDR1 LGHNA, CDR2 YSLEER.

This chain uses TRBV28 with TRBJ2-7, with D perhaps TRBD2 (5 bases). Germline V gene sequence: CDR1 MDHEN, CDR2 SYDVKM. With 1 base removed from V and 3 bases from J, the gap between germline ends came to 10 bases. The CDR3 has 14 residues. The CDR3 protein is CASSLLRGYYEQYF. The CDR3 DNA reads TGTGCCAGCAGTTTATTACGGGGATACTACGAGCAGTACTTC. The complete variable domain, with remaining parts taken from reference TRBV28 and TRBJ2-7, reads DVKVTQSSRYLVKRTGEKVFLECVQDMDHENMFWYRQDPGLGLRLIYFSYDVKMKEKGDIPEGYSVSREKKERFSLILESASTNQTSMYLCASSLLRGYYEQYFGPGTRLTVT.

The V and J genes are TRBV7-9 and TRBJ2-1; 8 positions match TRBD2. The J segment lost 4 bases and the V segment lost 7 bases, leaving 9 bases of the junction unmatched. The length of the CDR3 is 15 residues. In germline, CDR1 is SEHNR, CDR2 FQNEAQ (reference sequence). The CDR3 is CASTVAGPLYNEQFF. For the CDR3, the DNA is TGTGCCAGCACTGTAGCGGGACCCTTGTACAATGAGCAGTTCTTC.

The V gene is TRBV27, the J gene TRBJ2-5; perhaps TRBD2 as D (5 bases). This CDR3 comprises 15 residues. Germline CDR1 MNHEY, CDR2 SMNVEV (reference sequence). V was shortened by 8 bases and J by 4 bases, with 20 bases between the two germline ends. The CDR3 reads CASYPNRDSLETQYF. Here the CDR3 DNA reads TGTGCCAGCTACCCGAATCGGGATAGCCTAGAGACCCAGTACTTC.

This chain uses TRBV6-5 with TRBJ2-7, with D possibly TRBD2 on 6 matching bases. This CDR3 has 13 amino acids. CDR1 is MNHEY and CDR2 is SVGAGI in the germline V gene. V shed 8 bases and J shed 3 bases, with 14 bases lying between them. Here the CDR3 DNA reads TGTGCCAGCGGCTGGCCGGGAGTCTACGAGCAGTACTTC. It translates to CASGWPGVYEQYF.

The V and J genes are TRBV5-1 and TRBJ2-3, with D perhaps TRBD1 or TRBD2 (5 bases each). Germline V gene data show CDR1 as SGHRS and CDR2 as YFSETQ. The ends were cut back, 0 bases at V and 2 bases at J, with 16 bases in the middle. CDR3 length: 17 residues. In DNA, the CDR3 is TGCGCCAGCAGCTTGGAACCTAGTGGGGGATCCACAGATACGCAGTATTTT. As protein: CASSLEPSGGSTDTQYF.

The chain employs TRBV25-1 and TRBJ1-4; D may be TRBD1 (5 bases). Germline values: CDR1 MGHDK, CDR2 SYGVNS. The CDR3 sequence is 16 residues long. Trimming removed 6 bases from V and 0 bases from J, with 14 bases in between. CDR3 in DNA: TGTGCCAGCAGCTCCCCTATAGGGGCAACTAATGAAAAACTGTTTTTT. Translated: CASSSPIGATNEKLFF. The whole variable domain, remainder taken from reference TRBV25-1 and TRBJ1-4, is EADIYQTPRYLVIGTGKKITLECSQTMGHDKMYWYQQDPGMELHLIHYSYGVNSTEKGDLSSESTVSRIRTEHFPLTLESARPSHTSQYLCASSSPIGATNEKLFFGSGTQLSVL.

The chain couples TRBV6-1 to TRBJ1-1, with a possible D match to TRBD1 (6 bases). The CDR3 covers 14 residues. CDR1 and CDR2 from the germline V gene are MNHNS and SASEGT. Trimming pared 4 bases from V and 3 bases from J, leaving 12 bases between. CDR3 region: CASSAGTYHTEAFF. DNA of the CDR3: TGTGCCAGCAGTGCGGGGACATATCACACTGAAGCTTTCTTT.

This clone has only a few counts. The gene calls are TRBV4-1 and TRBJ1-1; 10 positions agree with TRBD1. J was trimmed by 2 bases and V by 2 bases; bases with no gene match: 11. In germline, CDR1 is MGHRA, CDR2 YSYEKL. The CDR3 is made up of 18 amino acids. The CDR3 DNA sequence: TGCGCCAGCAGCCAATATCAATGGGGGACAGGGGCAAACACTGAAGCTTTCTTT. Amino acids: CASSQYQWGTGANTEAFF.

On this clone: This CDR3 is also generated by other DNA sequences in the sample. The V gene is TRBV18, the J gene TRBJ2-3, with 10 bases that match TRBD2. The CDR3 contains 14 residues. The V and J ends lost 3 bases and 3 bases, in that order; junction bases with no gene match: 0. CDR1 KGHSH and CDR2 LQKENI come from the germline V gene. The CDR3 region is CASSPGLATDTQYF. The CDR3 nucleotides read TGTGCCAGCTCACCGGGACTAGCGACAGATACGCAGTATTTT.

V gene TRBV5-1 combines with J gene TRBJ1-4; possible D gene TRBD1, 5 bases. The CDR3 extends over 15 amino acids. V was trimmed by 5 bases and J by 0 bases, leaving 11 bases between them. Germline CDR1 is SGHRS and CDR2 is YFSETQ. CDR3 sequence (DNA): TGCGCCAGCAGTCTACAGGATCCAACTAATGAAAAACTGTTTTTT. Protein sequence: CASSLQDPTNEKLFF.

This chain connects TRBV27 to TRBJ1-6; D is perhaps TRBD1 (5 bases). Germline CDR1 reads MNHEY; CDR2 reads SMNVEV (reference sequence). Trimming cost V 2 bases and J 4 bases, with 9 bases left between them. CDR3 length equals 15 residues. The CDR3 loop is CASSLTGKYNSPLHF. In DNA, the CDR3 is TGTGCCAGCAGTTTAACAGGAAAATATAATTCACCCCTCCACTTT.

This clone has just a few counts. This rearrangement joins TRBV7-2 to TRBJ2-5; 12 bases align to TRBD2. The CDR3 has 15 amino acids. V shed 5 bases, J shed 5 bases, and the junction held 6 bases outside the gene matches. Per the germline V gene, CDR1 is SGHTA and CDR2 is FQGNSA. Written as DNA, the CDR3 is TGTGCCAGCAGCACGACGACTAGCGGGAGTGAGACCCAGTACTTC. Protein sequence: CASSTTTSGSETQYF.

The chain employs TRBV7-2 and TRBJ1-5, with D uncertain. The germline CDR1 and CDR2 sequences are SGHTA and FQGNSA. Trimming stripped 6 bases from V and 2 bases from J, with 11 bases between. The CDR3 runs 14 residues. CDR3 in amino acids: CASSPGLGNQPQHF. CDR3 sequence (DNA): TGTGCCAGCAGTCCTGGCCTGGGCAATCAGCCCCAGCATTTT.

This clone appeared a single time. The rearrangement links TRBV20-1 to TRBJ2-7, with no clear D. In germline, CDR1 is DFQATT, CDR2 SNEGSKA (reference sequence). The germline V and J ends were trimmed by 0 bases and 2 bases, with 2 bases remaining between them. This CDR3 has 11 residues. CDR3 region: CSARDPYEQYF. The CDR3 DNA sequence: TGCAGTGCTAGAGATCCCTACGAGCAGTACTTC.

The chain is built from TRBV18 and TRBJ2-5; 8 bases line up with TRBD1. The DNA end is more similar to TRBJ2-7, so the J call may be wrong. This CDR3 comprises 15 residues. Germline assignment: CDR1 KGHSH and CDR2 LQKENI. Written as DNA, the CDR3 is TGTGCCAGCTCACTCGGCCCGGGACAGGCCTACGAGCAGTACTTC. Translated, it gives CASSLGPGQAYEQYF.

This clone was picked up a small number of times. This sequence joins TRBV18 and TRBJ2-3; the match to TRBD2 covers 12 bases. The CDR3 loop spans 14 amino acids. Per germline, CDR1 KGHSH and CDR2 LQKENI. The J segment lost 6 bases and the V segment lost 2 bases, leaving 0 bases of the junction unmatched. The CDR3 is CASSPGTSGDTQYF. The CDR3 nucleotides are TGTGCCAGCTCACCAGGGACTAGCGGGGATACGCAGTATTTT.